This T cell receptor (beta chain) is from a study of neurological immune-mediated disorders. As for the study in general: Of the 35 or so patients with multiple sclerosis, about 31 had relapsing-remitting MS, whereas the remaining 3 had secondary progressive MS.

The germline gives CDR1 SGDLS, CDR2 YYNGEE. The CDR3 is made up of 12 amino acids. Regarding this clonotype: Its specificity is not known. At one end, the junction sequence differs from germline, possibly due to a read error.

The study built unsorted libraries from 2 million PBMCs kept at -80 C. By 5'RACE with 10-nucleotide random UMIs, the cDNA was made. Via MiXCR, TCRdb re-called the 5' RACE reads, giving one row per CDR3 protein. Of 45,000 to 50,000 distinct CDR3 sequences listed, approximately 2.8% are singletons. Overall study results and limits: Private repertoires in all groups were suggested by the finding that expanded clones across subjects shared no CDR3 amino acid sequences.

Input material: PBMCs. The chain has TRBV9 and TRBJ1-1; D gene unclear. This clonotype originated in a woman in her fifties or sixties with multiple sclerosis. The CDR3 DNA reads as TGTGACAGCAGCTCCACCACCATAGAAGCTTTCTTT. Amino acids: CDSSSTTIEAFF.